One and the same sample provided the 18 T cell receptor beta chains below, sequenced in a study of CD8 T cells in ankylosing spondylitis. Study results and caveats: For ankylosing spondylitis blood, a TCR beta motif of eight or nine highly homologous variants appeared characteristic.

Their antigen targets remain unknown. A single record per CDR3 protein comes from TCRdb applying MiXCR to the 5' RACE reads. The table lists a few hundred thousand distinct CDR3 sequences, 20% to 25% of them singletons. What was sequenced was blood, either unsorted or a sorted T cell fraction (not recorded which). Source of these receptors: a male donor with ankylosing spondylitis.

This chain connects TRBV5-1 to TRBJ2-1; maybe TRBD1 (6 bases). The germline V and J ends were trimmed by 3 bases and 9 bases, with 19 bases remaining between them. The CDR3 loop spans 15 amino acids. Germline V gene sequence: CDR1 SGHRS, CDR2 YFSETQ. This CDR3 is CASSSTPMDSSEQFF. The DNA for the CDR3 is TGCGCCAGCAGCTCCACGCCCATGGACAGTTCTGAGCAGTTCTTC.

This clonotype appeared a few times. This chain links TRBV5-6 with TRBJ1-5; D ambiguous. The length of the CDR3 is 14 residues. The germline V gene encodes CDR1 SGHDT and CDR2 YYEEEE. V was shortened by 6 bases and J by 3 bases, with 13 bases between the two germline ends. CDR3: CASTLGPINQPQHF. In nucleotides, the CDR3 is TGTGCCAGCACCCTAGGGCCGATCAATCAGCCCCAGCATTTT.

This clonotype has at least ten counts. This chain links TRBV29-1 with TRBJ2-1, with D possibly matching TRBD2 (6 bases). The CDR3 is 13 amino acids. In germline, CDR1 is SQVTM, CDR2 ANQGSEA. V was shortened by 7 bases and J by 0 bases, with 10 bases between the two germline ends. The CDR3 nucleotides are TGCAGCGCCGACGGGAGCTCCTACAATGAGCAGTTCTTC. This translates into CSADGSSYNEQFF.

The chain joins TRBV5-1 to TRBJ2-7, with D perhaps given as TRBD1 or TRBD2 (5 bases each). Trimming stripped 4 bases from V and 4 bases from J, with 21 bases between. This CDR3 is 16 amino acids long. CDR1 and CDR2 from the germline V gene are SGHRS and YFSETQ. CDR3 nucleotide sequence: TGCGCCAGCAGCCCCCGGGGCCCCGAGATTCCTTACGAGCAGTACTTC. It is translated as CASSPRGPEIPYEQYF.

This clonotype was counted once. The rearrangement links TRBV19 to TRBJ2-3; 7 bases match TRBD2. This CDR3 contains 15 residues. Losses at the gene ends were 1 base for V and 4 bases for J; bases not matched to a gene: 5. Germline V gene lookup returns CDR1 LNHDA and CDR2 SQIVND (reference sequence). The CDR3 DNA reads TGTGCCAGTAGTATAGGGGGAGGGCCGGCAGATACGCAGTATTTT. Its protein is CASSIGGGPADTQYF.

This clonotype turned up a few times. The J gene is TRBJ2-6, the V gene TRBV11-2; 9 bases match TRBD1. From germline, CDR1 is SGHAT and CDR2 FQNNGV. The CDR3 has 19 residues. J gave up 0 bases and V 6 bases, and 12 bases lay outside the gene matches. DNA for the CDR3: TGTGCCAGCAGGAACCGGGACAGGGTAATCCCCTCTGGGGCCAACGTCCTGACTTTC. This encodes CASRNRDRVIPSGANVLTF.

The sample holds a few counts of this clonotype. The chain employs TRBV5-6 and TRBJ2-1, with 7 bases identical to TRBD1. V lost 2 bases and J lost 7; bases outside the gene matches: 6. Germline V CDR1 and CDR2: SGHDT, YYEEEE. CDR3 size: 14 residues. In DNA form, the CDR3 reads TGTGCCAGCAGCTTCGACAGGGTCTATAATGAGCAGTTCTTC. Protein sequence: CASSFDRVYNEQFF.

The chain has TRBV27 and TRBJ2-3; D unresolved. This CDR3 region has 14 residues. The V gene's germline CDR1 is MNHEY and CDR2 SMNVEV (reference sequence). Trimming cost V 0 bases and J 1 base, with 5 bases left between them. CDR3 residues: CASSLSLGTDTQYF. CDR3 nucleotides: TGTGCCAGCAGTTTATCGTTGGGCACAGATACGCAGTATTTT.

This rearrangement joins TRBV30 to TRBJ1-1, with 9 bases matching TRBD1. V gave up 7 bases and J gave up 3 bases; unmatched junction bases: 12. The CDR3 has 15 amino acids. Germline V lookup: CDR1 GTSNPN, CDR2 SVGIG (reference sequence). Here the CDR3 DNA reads TGTGCCTCTAGACAGGGGGTGACCGGGTACACTGAAGCTTTCTTT. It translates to CASRQGVTGYTEAFF.

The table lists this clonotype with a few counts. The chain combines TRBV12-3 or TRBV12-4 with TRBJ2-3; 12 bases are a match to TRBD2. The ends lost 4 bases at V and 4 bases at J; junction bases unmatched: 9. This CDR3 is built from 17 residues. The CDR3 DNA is TGTGCCAGCAGTTCCTCCGGACTAGCGGGAAGGGCAGATACGCAGTATTTT. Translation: CASSSSGLAGRADTQYF.

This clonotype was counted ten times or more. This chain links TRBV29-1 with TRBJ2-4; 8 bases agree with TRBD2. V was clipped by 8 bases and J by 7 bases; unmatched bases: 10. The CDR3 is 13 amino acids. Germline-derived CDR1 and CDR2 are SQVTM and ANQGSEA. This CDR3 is CSIIRGGENIQYF. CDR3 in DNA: TGCAGCATCATACGGGGGGGAGAGAACATTCAGTACTTC.

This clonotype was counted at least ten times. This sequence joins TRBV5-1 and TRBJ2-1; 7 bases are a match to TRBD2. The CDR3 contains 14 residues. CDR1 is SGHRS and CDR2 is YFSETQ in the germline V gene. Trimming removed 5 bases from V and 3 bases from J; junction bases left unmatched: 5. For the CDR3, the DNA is TGCGCCAGCAGGTCTGCTAGCGGCTACAATGAGCAGTTCTTC. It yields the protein CASRSASGYNEQFF.

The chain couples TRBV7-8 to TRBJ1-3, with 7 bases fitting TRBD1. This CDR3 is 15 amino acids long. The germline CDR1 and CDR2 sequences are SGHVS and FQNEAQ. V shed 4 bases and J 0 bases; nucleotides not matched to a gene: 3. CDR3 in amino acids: CASSSTGVSGNTIYF. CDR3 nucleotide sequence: TGTGCCAGCAGCTCCACAGGGGTCTCTGGAAACACCATATATTTT.

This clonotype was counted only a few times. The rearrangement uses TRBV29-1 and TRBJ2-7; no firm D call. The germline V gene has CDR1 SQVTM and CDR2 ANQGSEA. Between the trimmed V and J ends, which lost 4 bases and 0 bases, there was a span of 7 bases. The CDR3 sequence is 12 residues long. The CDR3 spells CSVGGFSYEQYF. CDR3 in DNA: TGCAGCGTTGGCGGATTCTCCTACGAGCAGTACTTC.

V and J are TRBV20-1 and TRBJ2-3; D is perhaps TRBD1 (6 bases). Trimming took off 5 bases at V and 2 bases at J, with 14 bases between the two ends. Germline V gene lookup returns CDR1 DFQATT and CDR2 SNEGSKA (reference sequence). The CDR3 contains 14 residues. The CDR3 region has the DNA TGCAGTGCTGGCGGACAGATGTCCACAGATACGCAGTATTTT. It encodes CSAGGQMSTDTQYF.

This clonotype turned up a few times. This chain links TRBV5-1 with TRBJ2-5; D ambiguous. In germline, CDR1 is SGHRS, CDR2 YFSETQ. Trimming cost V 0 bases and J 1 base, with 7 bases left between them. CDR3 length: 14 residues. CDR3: CASSLATLQETQYF. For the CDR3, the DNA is TGCGCCAGCAGCTTGGCTACCCTCCAAGAGACCCAGTACTTC.

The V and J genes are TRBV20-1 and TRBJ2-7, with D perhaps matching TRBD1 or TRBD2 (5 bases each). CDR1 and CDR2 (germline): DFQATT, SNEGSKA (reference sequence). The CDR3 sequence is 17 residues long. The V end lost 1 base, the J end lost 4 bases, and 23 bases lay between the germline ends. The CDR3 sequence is CSARASARWGSGYEQYF. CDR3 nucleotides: TGCAGTGCTAGAGCTTCCGCACGCTGGGGGAGCGGTTACGAGCAGTACTTC.

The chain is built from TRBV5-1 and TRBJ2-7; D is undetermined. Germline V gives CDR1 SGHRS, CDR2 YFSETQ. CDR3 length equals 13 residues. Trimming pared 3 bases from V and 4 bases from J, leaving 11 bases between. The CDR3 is CASSSDNTYEQYF. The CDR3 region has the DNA TGCGCCAGCAGCTCAGACAACACATACGAGCAGTACTTC.